A single sample is the source of the 30 T cell receptor beta chains below, sequenced in a study of shared clonotypes between healthy human individuals. Only in-frame clones appear in the TCRdb table, and some are missing; sequencing was by immunoSEQ multiplex PCR. The table has about 1.5 million clones, under 99% seen once. The sequencing input was naive CD4+ T cells sorted from blood. Subset in this sample: CD45RA+ positively selected. The receptors originated from a young man in good health.

The CDR3 here is CASSEPLGTGANVLTF. The CDR3 DNA follows: TGTGCCAGCAGTGAACCCCTAGGGACTGGGGCCAACGTCCTGACTTTC. This rearrangement joins TRBV25-1 to TRBJ2-6, with D uncertain. This CDR3 has 16 residues. CDR1 is MGHDK, CDR2 SYGVNS, per germline. Trimming pared 2 bases from V and 2 bases from J, leaving 10 bases between.

This clone has only one observation. Different DNA sequences within this sample yield the same CDR3. The chain's CDR3 is CASSVDRGGEQYF. Written as DNA, the CDR3 is TGTGCCAGCAGCGTGGACAGGGGTGGCGAGCAGTACTTC. The chain recombines TRBV2 with TRBJ2-7, with 9 bases fitting TRBD1. In germline, CDR1 is SNHLY, CDR2 FYNNEI. The trim removed 6 bases at V and 6 bases at J, leaving 6 bases unmatched. The CDR3 runs 13 residues. Full variable domain (remainder filled in from reference TRBV2 and TRBJ2-7): EPEVTQTPSHQVTQMGQEVILRCVPISNHLYFYWYRQILGQKVEFLVSFYNNEISEKSEIFDDQFSVERPDGSNFTLKIRSTKLEDSAMYFCASSVDRGGEQYFGPGTRLTVT.

The chain has TRBV28 and TRBJ2-7; D might be TRBD1 or TRBD2, each matching 5 bases. The CDR3 is 12 amino acids. The V gene lost 6 bases and the J gene lost 5 bases, with 11 bases spanning the gap. Germline V gene lookup returns CDR1 MDHEN and CDR2 SYDVKM. The CDR3 region has the DNA TGTGCCAGCAGCTACAGGAGGAACGAGCAGTACTTC. Translated, it gives CASSYRRNEQYF.

The V call is TRBV21-1, the J call TRBJ1-3. TRBV21-1 is reported as a pseudogene. This CDR3 is 13 amino acids long. In DNA form, the CDR3 reads TGTGCCAGCAGCCTGCGCTCTGGAAACACCATATATTTT. Residues: CASSLRSGNTIYF.

The chain has TRBV5-4 and TRBJ2-2; 9 bases line up with TRBD2. Germline CDR1 and CDR2: SGHNT and YYREEE (reference sequence). Trimming cost V 0 bases and J 10 bases; bases outside gene matches: 7. CDR3 length: 15 residues. CDR3: CASSLVSGSTKELFF. The DNA for the CDR3 is TGTGCCAGCAGCTTGGTTAGCGGGAGTACTAAGGAGCTGTTTTTT. Filled out from reference TRBV5-4 and TRBJ2-2, the complete variable domain reads ETGVTQSPTHLIKTRGQQVTLRCSSQSGHNTVSWYQQALGQGPQFIFQYYREEENGRGNFPPRFSGLQFPNYSSELNVNALELDDSALYLCASSLVSGSTKELFFGEGSRLTVL.

V gene TRBV7-2 combines with J gene TRBJ1-2; maybe TRBD1 (5 bases). Germline lookup yields CDR1 SGHTA and CDR2 FQGNSA. V lost 1 base, J lost 6 bases, and 15 bases lay in between. The CDR3 loop spans 15 amino acids. The CDR3 reads CASSLDPGRAHGYTF. DNA for the CDR3: TGTGCCAGCAGCTTAGACCCAGGGAGGGCGCATGGCTACACCTTC.

V is TRBV4-3 and J is TRBJ2-1; 12 nucleotides line up with TRBD1. CDR1 is LGHNA and CDR2 is YSLEER in the germline V gene. The CDR3 totals 16 residues. Unmatched junction bases numbered 7, after V lost 4 bases and J lost 6 bases. The DNA of the CDR3 is TGCGCCAGCAGCCGGGACAGGGGGCGCCCCCTCAATGAGCAGTTCTTC. Translation: CASSRDRGRPLNEQFF.

V is TRBV5-4 and J is TRBJ1-1; 8 nucleotides line up with TRBD1. The CDR3 covers 15 residues. V gave up 4 bases and J gave up 5 bases; unmatched junction bases: 10. Germline V CDR1 and CDR2: SGHNT, YYREEE (reference sequence). The CDR3 reads CASSTGQGRGTEAFF. CDR3 DNA sequence: TGTGCCAGCAGCACCGGACAGGGTCGGGGGACTGAAGCTTTCTTT.

This chain links TRBV5-1 with TRBJ2-3; D might be TRBD2 (6 bases). The CDR3 runs 15 residues. V was pared by 2 bases and J by 6 bases, with 16 bases between. CDR1 and CDR2 from the germline V gene are SGHRS and YFSETQ. CDR3 sequence (DNA): TGCGCCAGCAGCTTCCAGGGTGGGACTCGGGATACGCAGTATTTT. Translated: CASSFQGGTRDTQYF.

The V call is TRBV6-5, the J call TRBJ1-1; D gene unclear. CDR1 and CDR2 (germline): MNHEY, SVGAGI. This CDR3 is 14 amino acids long. With 9 bases removed from V and 4 bases from J, the gap between germline ends came to 18 bases. CDR3 in amino acids: CASTGGMRSTEAFF. The CDR3 region has the DNA TGTGCCAGTACCGGCGGGATGCGGAGCACTGAAGCTTTCTTT.

This CDR3 reads CASSLMVVGLGTDTQYF. For the CDR3, the DNA is TGTGCCAGCAGCTTGATGGTGGTGGGACTGGGAACAGATACGCAGTATTTT. This chain uses TRBV5-6 with TRBJ2-3; D might be TRBD2 (6 bases). The CDR3 loop spans 17 amino acids. Trimming removed 1 base from V and 3 bases from J, with 18 bases in between. Germline assignment: CDR1 SGHDT and CDR2 YYEEEE.

With regard to this clone: Other DNA sequences in this sample translate to the same CDR3. V is TRBV29-1 and J is TRBJ2-6; D is ambiguous. CDR3 length equals 12 residues. Germline assignment: CDR1 SQVTM and CDR2 ANQGSEA. V lost 6 bases, J lost 2 bases, and 5 bases lay in between. As DNA, the CDR3 is TGCAGCGTGGCCGCTGGGGCCAACGTCCTGACTTTC. The encoded protein is CSVAAGANVLTF.

The chain couples TRBV15 to TRBJ2-3, with D possibly being TRBD2 (5 bases). Trimming shortened V by 4 bases and J by 6 bases, and 8 bases separated the two germline ends. The CDR3 is 12 amino acids. Germline lookup yields CDR1 LNHNV and CDR2 YYDKDF (reference sequence). In nucleotides, the CDR3 is TGTGCCACCAGCAAAAGAGGGGATACGCAGTATTTT. This gives the protein CATSKRGDTQYF.

The chain joins TRBV2 to TRBJ1-2, with D possibly matching TRBD1 (5 bases). The V gene lost 1 base and the J gene lost 6 bases, with 12 bases spanning the gap. The length of the CDR3 is 14 residues. Germline assignment: CDR1 SNHLY and CDR2 FYNNEI. In DNA form, the CDR3 reads TGTGCCAGCAGTGAAGAAGGGACCGGGCATGGCTACACCTTC. Translated, it gives CASSEEGTGHGYTF. The whole variable domain, filled in from reference TRBV2 and TRBJ1-2, reads EPEVTQTPSHQVTQMGQEVILRCVPISNHLYFYWYRQILGQKVEFLVSFYNNEISEKSEIFDDQFSVERPDGSNFTLKIRSTKLEDSAMYFCASSEEGTGHGYTFGSGTRLTVV.

This sequence joins TRBV2 and TRBJ2-2, with 11 bases lining up with TRBD2. The junction had 2 bases not matched to a gene; V was cut back by 5 bases and J by 0 bases. The germline gives CDR1 SNHLY, CDR2 FYNNEI. This CDR3 contains 16 residues. CDR3 bases: TGTGCCAGCAGTAGACTAGCGGGGACGAACACCGGGGAGCTGTTTTTT. The encoded protein is CASSRLAGTNTGELFF.

The chain combines TRBV19 with TRBJ2-1, with TRBD2 matching 13 bases. Germline loops: CDR1 LNHDA, CDR2 SQIVND (reference sequence). Trimming removed 4 bases from V and 5 bases from J; junction bases left unmatched: 8. The CDR3 has 17 amino acids. The CDR3 region has the DNA TGTGCCAGTAGTACCCGGGGACTAGCGGGAAAGAACAATGAGCAGTTCTTC. It yields the protein CASSTRGLAGKNNEQFF.

The chain carries TRBV5-6 and TRBJ2-7; TRBD2 aligns across 10 bases. CDR3 size: 13 residues. Trimming took 2 bases from V and 9 from J; bases not matched to a gene: 5. Looked up from germline, CDR1 is SGHDT and CDR2 is YYEEEE. CDR3 sequence: CASSLAGGEGQYF. The CDR3 bases are TGTGCCAGCAGCTTAGCGGGAGGGGAGGGGCAGTACTTC.

The chain joins TRBV5-1 to TRBJ2-7, with 9 bases lining up with TRBD2. V lost 0 bases, J lost 5 bases, and 9 bases stayed unmatched. CDR1 is SGHRS, CDR2 YFSETQ, per germline. This CDR3 has 16 residues. The CDR3 region is CASSLGADLAGNEQYF. The CDR3 nucleotides read TGCGCCAGCAGCTTGGGGGCTGACCTAGCGGGGAACGAGCAGTACTTC.

The chain uses TRBV9 and TRBJ2-3; possible D gene TRBD2, 5 bases. Germline lookup yields CDR1 SGDLS and CDR2 YYNGEE. V was cut by 0 bases and J by 4 bases, with 15 bases left in between. CDR3 length equals 16 residues. CDR3 in amino acids: CASSVGSAVGPDTQYF. The CDR3 DNA reads TGTGCCAGCAGCGTAGGTAGCGCTGTGGGCCCAGATACGCAGTATTTT.

The chain uses TRBV10-1 and TRBJ1-1; D is unresolved. V dropped 0 bases and J dropped 4 bases, with 9 bases sitting between them. The CDR3 extends over 14 amino acids. The germline gives CDR1 WNHNN, CDR2 SYGVQD (reference sequence). The CDR3 DNA is TGCGCCAGCAGTGAGTCGGGCGGACTCACTGAAGCTTTCTTT. It encodes CASSESGGLTEAFF.

Turning to this clone: The same CDR3 is also encoded by other DNA sequences in this sample. CDR3 amino acids: CASSLDSFYEQYF. Here the CDR3 DNA reads TGTGCCAGCAGCCTGGACAGCTTCTACGAGCAGTACTTC. The chain carries TRBV7-9 and TRBJ2-7; a weak D match, TRBD1 (6 bases). The CDR3 runs to 13 residues. Germline CDR1 reads SEHNR; CDR2 reads FQNEAQ (reference sequence). V was trimmed by 5 bases and J by 3 bases, leaving 11 bases between them.

The CDR3 DNA reads as TGTGCCAGCAGCTTAGGAGAGTGGACTGAAGCTTTCTTT. Its protein is CASSLGEWTEAFF. The chain recombines TRBV7-9 with TRBJ1-1; D is uncertain. CDR3 length equals 13 residues. Germline V lookup: CDR1 SEHNR, CDR2 FQNEAQ (reference sequence). Trimming took 1 base from V and 5 from J, leaving 8 bases between them.

The CDR3 here is CASSPETRGNIQYF. The CDR3, as DNA: TGTGCCAGCTCACCCGAAACCCGGGGGAACATTCAGTACTTC. The V gene is TRBV18, the J gene TRBJ2-4, with a possible D match to TRBD2 (6 bases). The CDR3 runs to 14 residues. With 3 bases removed from V and 7 bases from J, the gap between germline ends came to 13 bases. Germline V lookup: CDR1 KGHSH, CDR2 LQKENI.

The chain links TRBV29-1 to TRBJ2-5; D tentatively reads TRBD1 or TRBD2 (5 bases each). V was cut by 7 bases and J by 5 bases, with 8 bases left in between. The V gene's germline CDR1 is SQVTM and CDR2 ANQGSEA. The CDR3 is made up of 10 amino acids. CDR3 sequence reads: CSAWGETQYF. CDR3 coding DNA: TGCAGCGCCTGGGGGGAGACCCAGTACTTC.

V is TRBV6-4 and J is TRBJ2-1; 10 nucleotides agree with TRBD2. The CDR3 sequence is 17 residues long. From germline, CDR1 is MRHNA and CDR2 SNTAGT. The junction had 8 bases not matched to a gene; V was cut back by 3 bases and J by 3 bases. The CDR3 DNA reads as TGTGCCAGCAGTGAGAGCTTGACTAGCGGGCTCTACAATGAGCAGTTCTTC. This sequence encodes CASSESLTSGLYNEQFF.

The chain employs TRBV10-1 and TRBJ2-5; perhaps TRBD2 as D (5 bases). CDR1 and CDR2 from the germline V gene are WNHNN and SYGVQD (reference sequence). This CDR3 is built from 14 residues. Trimming pared 3 bases from V and 4 bases from J, leaving 12 bases between. CDR3 residues: CASSDHRGRETQYF. The CDR3 bases are TGCGCCAGCAGTGATCATCGGGGTCGAGAGACCCAGTACTTC.

CDR3 residues: CASSGLAGAADTQYF. The CDR3 DNA follows: TGTGCCAGCAGCGGACTAGCGGGAGCAGCAGATACGCAGTATTTT. The chain couples TRBV9 to TRBJ2-3, with 12 bases fitting TRBD2. V shed 3 bases and J 4 bases; nucleotides not matched to a gene: 3. This CDR3 contains 15 residues. Looked up from germline, CDR1 is SGDLS and CDR2 is YYNGEE.

The chain joins TRBV6-1 to TRBJ1-1, with 8 bases matching TRBD1. The V gene's germline CDR1 is MNHNS and CDR2 SASEGT. The CDR3 sequence is 13 residues long. The J segment lost 6 bases and the V segment lost 6 bases, leaving 6 bases of the junction unmatched. CDR3 sequence: CASSLDRGAEAFF. For the CDR3, the DNA is TGTGCCAGCAGCCTCGACAGGGGCGCTGAAGCTTTCTTT.

The chain employs TRBV5-1 and TRBJ2-7; 7 positions agree with TRBD2. CDR3 length equals 14 residues. The junction had 4 bases not matched to a gene; V was cut back by 4 bases and J by 0 bases. CDR1 is SGHRS, CDR2 YFSETQ, per germline. Here the CDR3 reads CASSPGEGSYEQYF. CDR3 bases: TGCGCCAGCAGCCCCGGGGAGGGCTCCTACGAGCAGTACTTC.

V is TRBV9 and J is TRBJ1-3, with 9 bases that match TRBD1. The J segment lost 9 bases and the V segment lost 3 bases, leaving 13 bases of the junction unmatched. This CDR3 is built from 16 residues. CDR1 and CDR2 from the germline V gene are SGDLS and YYNGEE. The CDR3 DNA reads TGTGCCAGCAGCGCCCGACAGGGGGTCTCCCCGGGCACCATATATTTT. This encodes CASSARQGVSPGTIYF.